This TCR beta chain was captured by sequencing in a study of blood T cell repertoires in COVID-19. Across the study: Collection of acute and convalescent COVID-19 samples took place in the United States, Italy and Spain. The analysed material was cDNA or gDNA that came from T cells, B-cell-depleted T cells, or PBMCs.

The participants were between roughly 18 and 100 years old and came from some 23 US areas. Recovered status in Cohort 3 required two negative PCRs, clearance, or symptom resolution. The CDR3 is 16 amino acids. The J segment lost 4 bases and the V segment lost 2 bases, leaving 9 bases of the junction unmatched. From germline, CDR1 is KGHSH and CDR2 LQKENI. The data were produced by immunoSEQ multiplex PCR, yet TCRdb's version contains in-frame clones alone and is incomplete. The profile shows around 230,000 clones, 70% to 90% of them singletons. The sequenced sample consisted of PBMCs or T cells enriched from blood (not recorded which). The receptor comes from a man aged 40-49 years who had recovered from COVID-19. The chain employs TRBV18 and TRBJ1-1, with TRBD1 matching over 8 bases. CDR3: CASSPMAGGVGTEAFF. CDR3 DNA sequence: TGTGCCAGCTCACCAATGGCAGGGGGCGTTGGCACTGAAGCTTTCTTT.